This TCR beta chain was obtained from a study of PD-1 blockade in mismatch repair-deficient tumors. Sequencing was performed with immunoSEQ multiplex PCR; in TCRdb, only in-frame clones are kept and a portion is missing. Of more than 85,000 clones listed, approximately 83% are singletons. Unmatched junction bases numbered 12, after V lost 2 bases and J lost 3 bases. The CDR3 has 19 residues. CDR1 is LGHNA, CDR2 YNFKEQ, per germline. The TCR-sequenced patients were a few responders to pembrolizumab. This chain connects TRBV4-2 to TRBJ2-1, with 11 bases that match TRBD1. The receptor was isolated from an adult with mismatch repair-deficient cancer. The sample consisted of peripheral blood, taken around 8 months after starting pembrolizumab. CDR3 DNA: TGTGCCAGCAGCCAATTACCCACACGGACAGGGGGCTTCTACAATGAGCAGTTCTTC. Encoded protein: CASSQLPTRTGGFYNEQFF.